This entry is about one T cell receptor (beta chain). The data belong to a study of blood T cell repertoires in COVID-19. Study-wide background: The analysed material was cDNA or gDNA that came from T cells, B-cell-depleted T cells, or PBMCs.

V lost 5 bases and J lost 8; bases outside the gene matches: 5. This CDR3 is 14 amino acids long. Germline CDR1 and CDR2: ENHRY and SYGVKD. Generated by immunoSEQ multiplex PCR, the TCRdb table keeps only in-frame clones and is missing some. The top ten clones hold around 5.1% of a sample with about 140,000 clones, roughly 88% of them seen once. The sequence was obtained from a man between 65 and 79 years old who had been exposed to COVID-19. The genes are TRBV10-3 and TRBJ2-1; 11 nucleotides match TRBD2. Source material: PBMCs or T cells enriched from blood (not recorded which). The CDR3 nucleotides are TGTGCCATCAGTCGTAGCGGGGGGGCCGATGAGCAGTTCTTC. Its translation: CAISRSGGADEQFF.